This entry lists 9 T cell receptor beta chains sequenced from one sample in a study of T cell responses to AZD1222 COVID-19 vaccine (dated by TCRdb to 2020 to 2022). The time point label for this specimen denotes: about 28 days (+/-7) after the second vaccine dose. The treatment or condition label of this sample denotes: meningococcal conjugate vaccine given as trial control. Libraries were prepared through the immunoSEQ multiplex PCR assay. This is the immuneACCESS table as TCRdb keeps it, with only in-frame sequences that have V and J called. A part of the clones is gone; compared with another copy, unresolved V genes explain less than half, and the rest is unexplained. The table for this sample lists about 76,000 clones; about three quarters of them were counted only once. 27% of the sample comes from the top ten. This material consisted of peripheral blood, taken 28 days after the second dose of the MenACWY control vaccine. These receptors were collected from an adult who received the MenACWY meningococcal vaccine as a control.

The chain has TRBV2 and TRBJ2-3; D ambiguous. The V gene's germline CDR1 is SNHLY and CDR2 FYNNEI. This CDR3 is built from 11 residues. Trimming took 4 bases from V and 8 from J, leaving 7 bases between them. CDR3 nucleotide sequence: TGTGCCAGCAGTGTTTTGTCTACGCAGTATTTT. This translates into CASSVLSTQYF.

J is TRBJ2-3 and V is TRBV7-9; D possibly corresponds to TRBD2 (6 bases). CDR1 SEHNR and CDR2 FQNEAQ come from the germline V gene (reference sequence). Deletions cut 5 bases from V and 4 bases from J, with 10 bases between. The CDR3 covers 13 residues. The CDR3 is CASSPTGADTQYF. CDR3 bases: TGTGCCAGCAGCCCCACGGGGGCAGATACGCAGTATTTT.

The chain employs TRBV5-1 and TRBJ1-1, with unresolved D. Germline CDR1 reads SGHRS; CDR2 reads YFSETQ. The germline V and J ends were trimmed by 0 bases and 8 bases, with 11 bases remaining between them. The CDR3 consists of 13 residues. The CDR3 DNA reads as TGCGCCAGCAGCTTGGCCCGAGGAGAAGAAGCTTTCTTT. Its translation is CASSLARGEEAFF.

V and J are TRBV5-4 and TRBJ2-3; TRBD1 might be the D (6 bases). V lost 1 base and J 5 bases, leaving 14 bases between the germline ends. Looked up from germline, CDR1 is SGHNT and CDR2 is YYREEE (reference sequence). This CDR3 has 15 amino acids. The CDR3 reads CASSLRSRGGDTQYF. Written as DNA, the CDR3 is TGTGCCAGCAGCTTGCGATCCCGAGGGGGAGATACGCAGTATTTT.

J is TRBJ1-5 and V is TRBV28, with 10 bases that match TRBD1. V shed 5 bases and J 5 bases; nucleotides not matched to a gene: 12. The CDR3 contains 17 residues. Germline assignment: CDR1 MDHEN and CDR2 SYDVKM. CDR3 sequence: CASSRRDRGFRHQPQHF. The CDR3, as DNA: TGTGCCAGCAGTCGCCGGGACAGGGGATTTCGCCATCAGCCCCAGCATTTT.

This rearrangement joins TRBV7-9 to TRBJ2-1, with D hard to call. The CDR3 covers 15 residues. Trimming stripped 4 bases from V and 5 bases from J, with 15 bases between. The germline CDR1 and CDR2 sequences are SEHNR and FQNEAQ (reference sequence). The DNA for the CDR3 is TGTGCCAGCAGCTCTGCTGACCGGTGGGACAATGAGCAGTTCTTC. Translating it yields CASSSADRWDNEQFF.

This chain connects TRBV29-1 to TRBJ2-7; D tentatively reads TRBD1 or TRBD2 (5 bases each). Germline-derived CDR1 and CDR2 are SQVTM and ANQGSEA. The CDR3 runs to 12 residues. The ends were cut back, 7 bases at V and 0 bases at J, with 10 bases in the middle. CDR3: CSARGNSYEQYF. CDR3 bases: TGCAGCGCTCGGGGCAACTCCTACGAGCAGTACTTC.

This clone has a single count. The V and J genes are TRBV2 and TRBJ1-6; D gene ambiguous. CDR3 length: 11 amino acids. Trimming removed 2 bases at V and 15 bases at J, with 8 bases between. In germline, CDR1 is SNHLY, CDR2 FYNNEI. The CDR3 sequence is CASSEWQVLHF. Here the CDR3 DNA reads TGTGCCAGCAGTGAATGGCAGGTCCTCCACTTT. The whole variable domain, remainder taken from reference TRBV2 and TRBJ1-6, is EPEVTQTPSHQVTQMGQEVILRCVPISNHLYFYWYRQILGQKVEFLVSFYNNEISEKSEIFDDQFSVERPDGSNFTLKIRSTKLEDSAMYFCASSEWQVLHFGNGTRLTVT.

The genes are TRBV7-2 and TRBJ2-7, with 7 nucleotides matching TRBD2. Germline V gene sequence: CDR1 SGHTA, CDR2 FQGNSA. Losses at the gene ends were 8 bases for V and 4 bases for J; bases not matched to a gene: 11. The CDR3 is 14 amino acids. For the CDR3, the DNA is TGTGCCAGCGCTCCCCTGAGGGGAGGGTACGAGCAGTACTTC. Amino acids: CASAPLRGGYEQYF.